This T cell receptor beta chain is from a study of T cells in Graves' hyperthyroidism and ophthalmopathy. The table lists this clonotype with many counts. Amplification of TCR beta CDR3 regions used RNA as the template. Initially, a first-round RT-PCR of the TCR CDR3 employed the HTBI primer set. A single record per CDR3 protein comes from TCRdb applying MiXCR to the multiplex PCR reads. In the table there are about 500,000 distinct CDR3 sequences, around 15% of which are singletons. Trimming took 4 bases from V and 9 from J, leaving 13 bases between them. The CDR3 runs 12 residues. This clonotype was obtained from a woman aged 30 to 39 with Graves' ophthalmopathy. The chain is built from TRBV12-3 or TRBV12-4 and TRBJ2-7; possibly TRBD1 or TRBD2 for D (6 bases each). The sequencing sample was made of blood. DNA of the CDR3: TGTGCCAGCAGTTCGCCGGGGGCAGTGCAGTACTTC. Amino acids: CASSSPGAVQYF.